The 32 T cell receptor beta chains in this list originate from one sample, sequenced in a study of Ad26.COV2.S vaccination and SARS-CoV-2 variants. Profiled with immunoSEQ multiplex PCR; TCRdb holds only in-frame clones, not every one. The sample shows more than 400,000 clones, 80% to 95% of them seen only once. Treatment noted: 15 to 20 received Ad26.COV2.S at low or high dose, single or two shots; a few received placebo; per-sample allocation not given. Vaccine and placebo recipients were sampled on day 63 after the first injection. The sample consisted of peripheral blood, taken in a trial of Ad26.COV2.S vaccine versus placebo. The receptors stem from a person between 18 and 65 years old who received the Ad26.COV2.S COVID-19 vaccine or a placebo.

Only one count was recorded for this clone. This sequence joins TRBV19 and TRBJ1-5; 7 bases agree with TRBD1. The CDR3 length is 15 residues. V was clipped by 7 bases and J by 2 bases; unmatched bases: 8. Germline V gene data show CDR1 as LNHDA and CDR2 as SQIVND (reference sequence). DNA of the CDR3: TGTGCCAGTAATACAGGGGCCCTCCGCAATCAGCCCCAGCATTTT. This encodes CASNTGALRNQPQHF.

The chain carries TRBV12-5 and TRBJ1-1; 9 positions agree with TRBD1. After removal of 0 bases from V and 1 base from J, the junction contained 3 bases not matched to a gene. The length of the CDR3 is 16 residues. Looked up from germline, CDR1 is LGHNT and CDR2 is FRNRAP. This CDR3 is CASGLVGTGRNTEAFF. Here the CDR3 DNA reads TGTGCTAGTGGTTTGGTAGGGACAGGGAGGAACACTGAAGCTTTCTTT.

The CDR3, as DNA: TGTGCCAGCAGCGCCGGGACAGGGGTCTATGGCTACACCTTC. Protein sequence: CASSAGTGVYGYTF. The V and J genes are TRBV6-5 and TRBJ1-2; 10 bases are a match to TRBD1. Germline CDR1 MNHEY, CDR2 SVGAGI. The CDR3 covers 14 residues. J was trimmed by 4 bases and V by 6 bases; bases with no gene match: 5.

The chain recombines TRBV7-9 with TRBJ2-1, with 11 bases lining up with TRBD1. Germline V CDR1 and CDR2: SEHNR, FQNEAQ (reference sequence). The CDR3 has 19 amino acids. The J segment lost 2 bases and the V segment lost 3 bases, leaving 12 bases of the junction unmatched. The CDR3 loop reads CASSFYPHPGQGAYNEQFF. The CDR3, as DNA: TGTGCCAGCAGCTTTTACCCCCACCCGGGACAGGGGGCCTACAATGAGCAGTTCTTC.

The chain uses TRBV4-1 and TRBJ1-3; 7 nucleotides align to TRBD1. V was clipped by 0 bases and J by 0 bases; unmatched bases: 8. This CDR3 has 18 amino acids. CDR1 is MGHRA and CDR2 is YSYEKL in the germline V gene. The CDR3 here is CASSQEVQGVFSGNTIYF. CDR3 DNA: TGCGCCAGCAGCCAAGAGGTTCAGGGGGTCTTCTCTGGAAACACCATATATTTT.

This chain links TRBV28 with TRBJ1-2, with unresolved D. The CDR3 sequence is 12 residues long. V lost 8 bases and J lost 0, with 7 bases in between. Germline CDR1 and CDR2: MDHEN and SYDVKM. CDR3 protein: CASRVANYGYTF. CDR3 in DNA: TGTGCCAGCCGGGTGGCTAACTATGGCTACACCTTC.

The CDR3 nucleotides are TGTGCCAGCTCACCGCGACTAGCGGGGGGGCATTTCGAAGAGACCCAGTACTTC. This gives the protein CASSPRLAGGHFEETQYF. The rearrangement uses TRBV18 and TRBJ2-5; 14 bases agree with TRBD2. This CDR3 is 18 amino acids long. In germline, CDR1 is KGHSH, CDR2 LQKENI. Trimming took 3 bases from V and 3 from J; bases not matched to a gene: 9. Supplemented by reference TRBV18 and TRBJ2-5, the full variable domain reads NAGVMQNPRHLVRRRGQEARLRCSPMKGHSHVYWYRQLPEEGLKFMVYLQKENIIDESGMPKERFSAEFPKEGPSILRIQQVVRGDSAAYFCASSPRLAGGHFEETQYFGPGTRLLVL.

V gene TRBV6-1 combines with J gene TRBJ1-6; D remains unclear. In germline, CDR1 is MNHNS, CDR2 SASEGT. Trimming left V 1 base short and J 5 bases short, with 9 bases between. This CDR3 region has 15 residues. This chain's CDR3 is CASSEGRLHNSPLHF. DNA for the CDR3: TGTGCCAGCAGTGAAGGCCGCCTTCATAATTCACCCCTCCACTTT.

The V call is TRBV30, the J call TRBJ1-2; D gene ambiguous. V gave up 8 bases and J gave up 3 bases, with 16 bases separating them. The CDR3 totals 13 residues. The V gene's germline CDR1 is GTSNPN and CDR2 SVGIG (reference sequence). CDR3 region: CASRAASHYGYTF. The CDR3 coding sequence is TGTGCCAGCCGGGCCGCAAGTCACTATGGCTACACCTTC.

The V and J genes are TRBV2 and TRBJ1-5; no clear D. This CDR3 region has 15 residues. The V and J ends lost 7 bases and 0 bases respectively, with 13 bases between them. Germline values: CDR1 SNHLY, CDR2 FYNNEI. The CDR3 nucleotides are TGTGCCAGCAAGTCAGGTTGGGATAGCAATCAGCCCCAGCATTTT. Amino acid sequence: CASKSGWDSNQPQHF.

This rearrangement joins TRBV12-5 to TRBJ1-1; D not certain. The CDR3 loop spans 14 amino acids. The V gene's germline CDR1 is LGHNT and CDR2 FRNRAP. V lost 0 bases, J lost 1 base, and 6 bases lay in between. Here the CDR3 DNA reads TGTGCTAGTGGTTTGGTACCGGGGAACACTGAAGCTTTCTTT. This sequence encodes CASGLVPGNTEAFF.

The chain uses TRBV19 and TRBJ2-1; D is unclear. In germline, CDR1 is LNHDA, CDR2 SQIVND (reference sequence). The ends were cut back, 3 bases at V and 0 bases at J, with 9 bases in the middle. This CDR3 region has 15 residues. For the CDR3, the DNA is TGTGCCAGTAGTATTAAGCGCAGCTCCTACAATGAGCAGTTCTTC. It specifies CASSIKRSSYNEQFF.

The chain is built from TRBV4-1 and TRBJ2-7; 10 bases fit TRBD2. Germline CDR1 is MGHRA and CDR2 is YSYEKL. The CDR3 runs to 20 residues. Trimming removed 5 bases from V and 5 bases from J; junction bases left unmatched: 24. This CDR3 is CASSANVPARLLAGVHEQYF. In nucleotides, the CDR3 is TGCGCCAGCAGCGCGAACGTCCCCGCCAGACTGCTAGCGGGGGTCCACGAGCAGTACTTC.

The chain is built from TRBV9 and TRBJ2-3, with no clear D. CDR1 is SGDLS and CDR2 is YYNGEE in the germline V gene. V dropped 0 bases and J dropped 0 bases, with 5 bases sitting between them. The CDR3 runs to 14 residues. The CDR3 coding sequence is TGTGCCAGCAGCGTAGCCGGGAGCACAGATACGCAGTATTTT. Translated, it gives CASSVAGSTDTQYF.

Only a few counts were recorded for this clone. The chain couples TRBV5-8 to TRBJ1-1, with D uncertain. Germline assignment: CDR1 SGHTS and CDR2 YDEGEE. V was shortened by 0 bases and J by 2 bases, with 5 bases between the two germline ends. The CDR3 length is 13 residues. The CDR3 DNA sequence: TGTGCCAGCAGCTTGGTTGTAAACACTGAAGCTTTCTTT. Its protein product is CASSLVVNTEAFF.

The chain has TRBV30 and TRBJ1-5; tentative D call: TRBD1 (5 bases). V lost 0 bases to trimming and J lost 7 bases, with 10 bases between them. Germline V gene lookup returns CDR1 GTSNPN and CDR2 SVGIG (reference sequence). This CDR3 has 13 amino acids. The CDR3 DNA follows: TGTGCCTGGAGTGTACAGGTGGGCCAGCCCCAGCATTTT. Protein: CAWSVQVGQPQHF.

CDR3 residues: CASSSAGGLVNTEAFF. CDR3 sequence (DNA): TGTGCCAGCAGCTCCGCAGGGGGCCTAGTGAACACTGAAGCTTTCTTT. The chain employs TRBV7-6 and TRBJ1-1; 8 nucleotides match TRBD1. After removal of 4 bases from V and 0 bases from J, the junction contained 7 bases not matched to a gene. CDR3 length equals 16 residues. Per the germline V gene, CDR1 is SGHVS and CDR2 is FNYEAQ. Combining the CDR3 with reference TRBV7-6 and TRBJ1-1 gives the whole variable domain GAGVSQSPRYKVTKRGQDVALRCDPISGHVSLYWYRQALGQGPEFLTYFNYEAQQDKSGLPNDRFSAERPEGSISTLTIQRTEQRDSAMYRCASSSAGGLVNTEAFFGQGTRLTVV.

CDR3 nucleotides: TGTGCCAGCAGTTTAACGACAGGGGGAAATCTCACCTTC. Translated, it gives CASSLTTGGNLTF. The J gene is TRBJ1-2, the V gene TRBV28, with 9 bases fitting TRBD1. Germline V gene lookup returns CDR1 MDHEN and CDR2 SYDVKM. V gave up 2 bases and J gave up 13 bases; unmatched junction bases: 8. This CDR3 spans 13 amino acids.

This rearrangement joins TRBV11-2 to TRBJ2-1; TRBD2 matches at 11 bases. The CDR3 has 15 amino acids. CDR1 and CDR2 from the germline V gene are SGHAT and FQNNGV. The V gene end was trimmed by 2 bases and the J gene end by 6 bases; junction bases not matched to a gene: 3. The DNA for the CDR3 is TGTGCCAGCAGCTTACAAGGACTAGCGGGCAATGAGCAGTTCTTC. The encoded protein is CASSLQGLAGNEQFF.

This clone has just one count. The CDR3 spells CASKHRPGIFSYEQYF. The CDR3 coding sequence is TGTGCCAGCAAACATCGACCGGGGATTTTCTCCTACGAGCAGTACTTC. This rearrangement joins TRBV6-4 to TRBJ2-7; possibly TRBD2 for D (5 bases). V was cut by 7 bases and J by 0 bases, with 19 bases left in between. From germline, CDR1 is MRHNA and CDR2 SNTAGT. The CDR3 is made up of 16 amino acids.

The CDR3 spells CASSLPVKGGPRRDEQYF. CDR3 DNA sequence: TGTGCCAGCAGCCTGCCCGTGAAAGGAGGGCCCCGTCGGGATGAGCAGTACTTC. The V call is TRBV21-1, the J call TRBJ2-7; the D segment call TRBD2 is taken from the table without a DNA check. TRBV21-1 is a listed pseudogene. The CDR3 sequence is 18 residues long.

This sequence joins TRBV4-3 and TRBJ1-4; no reliable D call. Germline lookup yields CDR1 LGHNA and CDR2 YSLEER. The CDR3 spans 16 residues. Trimming stripped 1 base from V and 5 bases from J, with 14 bases between. DNA for the CDR3: TGCGCCAGCAGCCAAGGAGGGCCGCGCCAAAATGAAAAACTGTTTTTT. Translated, it gives CASSQGGPRQNEKLFF.

The V call is TRBV29-1, the J call TRBJ1-4; D ambiguous. V was clipped by 3 bases and J by 5 bases, with 10 bases between them. The CDR3 has 13 amino acids. Germline CDR1 and CDR2: SQVTM and ANQGSEA. The CDR3 sequence: CSVEVSGNEKLFF. The CDR3 DNA follows: TGCAGCGTTGAGGTCTCGGGGAATGAAAAACTGTTTTTT.

The J gene is TRBJ1-2, the V gene TRBV7-2; TRBD1 agrees at 8 bases. Trimming at V came to 1 base and at J to 8 bases, leaving 12 bases not matched to a gene. CDR3 length equals 16 residues. Germline V gives CDR1 SGHTA, CDR2 FQGNSA. The CDR3 DNA follows: TGTGCCAGCAGCTTAGTTCCCCCCGGACAGGGAGAAGGCTACACCTTC. Translation: CASSLVPPGQGEGYTF.

This rearrangement joins TRBV5-1 to TRBJ2-1; D remains ambiguous. The germline V gene encodes CDR1 SGHRS and CDR2 YFSETQ. The CDR3 length is 11 residues. With 0 bases removed from V and 10 bases from J, the gap between germline ends came to 5 bases. The CDR3 here is CASSLEGEQFF. As DNA, the CDR3 is TGCGCCAGCAGCTTGGAGGGAGAGCAGTTCTTC.

This chain joins TRBV19 and TRBJ1-1; D gene uncertain. The CDR3 runs to 15 residues. V lost 7 bases to trimming and J lost 1 base, with 16 bases between them. CDR1 LNHDA and CDR2 SQIVND come from the germline V gene (reference sequence). The CDR3 region has the DNA TGTGCCAGTATGTCGGCACGGGGAGAGAACACTGAAGCTTTCTTT. Amino acids: CASMSARGENTEAFF.

The chain is built from TRBV5-4 and TRBJ2-2; D is possibly TRBD1 (5 bases). CDR3 length: 14 amino acids. In germline, CDR1 is SGHNT, CDR2 YYREEE (reference sequence). V was clipped by 4 bases and J by 5 bases, with 12 bases between them. The CDR3 coding sequence is TGTGCCAGCAGCCCCAGGGAAAGAACCGGGGAGCTGTTTTTT. It translates to CASSPRERTGELFF.

This clone was seen more than once but under ten times. The chain joins TRBV28 to TRBJ1-1, with D tentatively TRBD1 (5 bases). The germline gives CDR1 MDHEN, CDR2 SYDVKM. This CDR3 has 12 residues. Trimming stripped 1 base from V and 11 bases from J, with 11 bases between. DNA of the CDR3: TGTGCCAGCAGTTTATATCGGGGGGGTGCTTTCTTT. It translates to CASSLYRGGAFF.

The V call is TRBV2, the J call TRBJ2-2; D may be TRBD2 (6 bases). Trimming left V 6 bases short and J 4 bases short, with 12 bases between. CDR1 is SNHLY and CDR2 is FYNNEI in the germline V gene. The CDR3 length is 14 residues. Here the CDR3 reads CASRDPGSTGELFF. The CDR3 DNA reads TGTGCCAGCAGGGACCCCGGGAGCACCGGGGAGCTGTTTTTT.

This chain links TRBV4-3 with TRBJ1-1; possible D gene TRBD1, 6 bases. Germline V gene data show CDR1 as LGHNA and CDR2 as YSLEER. Trimming took 0 bases from V and 3 from J, leaving 11 bases between them. The CDR3 runs to 15 residues. The CDR3 is CASSQDRTADTEAFF. In nucleotides, the CDR3 is TGCGCCAGCAGCCAAGATAGGACAGCAGACACTGAAGCTTTCTTT.

Only one count was recorded for this clone. V is TRBV7-9 and J is TRBJ2-1; 11 bases match TRBD2. Unmatched junction bases numbered 6, after V lost 1 base and J lost 10 bases. CDR1 is SEHNR and CDR2 is FQNEAQ in the germline V gene (reference sequence). The CDR3 has 15 amino acids. The CDR3 here is CASSLVSSGGREQFF. The CDR3 DNA follows: TGTGCCAGCAGCTTAGTCTCTAGCGGGGGGAGGGAGCAGTTCTTC. Filled out from reference TRBV7-9 and TRBJ2-1, the complete variable domain reads DTGVSQNPRHKITKRGQNVTFRCDPISEHNRLYWYRQTLGQGPEFLTYFQNEAQLEKSRLLSDRFSAERPKGSFSTLEIQRTEQGDSAMYLCASSLVSSGGREQFFGPGTRLTVL.

The rearrangement joins TRBV6-6 to TRBJ2-1; 9 positions agree with TRBD1. Germline CDR1 and CDR2: MNHNY and SVGAGI (reference sequence). The CDR3 runs to 16 residues. J gave up 7 bases and V 4 bases, and 11 bases lay outside the gene matches. The CDR3 loop is CASSSMDRGRSNEQFF. The CDR3 coding sequence is TGTGCCAGCAGTTCGATGGACAGGGGCAGATCAAATGAGCAGTTCTTC.